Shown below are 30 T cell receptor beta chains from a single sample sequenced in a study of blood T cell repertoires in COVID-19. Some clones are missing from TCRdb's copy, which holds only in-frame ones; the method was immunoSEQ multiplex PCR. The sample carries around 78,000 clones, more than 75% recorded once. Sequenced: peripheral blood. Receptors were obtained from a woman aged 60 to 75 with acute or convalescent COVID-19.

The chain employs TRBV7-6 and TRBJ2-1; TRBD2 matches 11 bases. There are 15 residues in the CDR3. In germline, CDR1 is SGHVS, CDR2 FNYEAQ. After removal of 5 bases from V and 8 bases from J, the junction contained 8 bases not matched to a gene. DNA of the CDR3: TGTGCCAGCAGCCCCACTAGCGGGAGAAGAGATGAGCAGTTCTTC. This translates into CASSPTSGRRDEQFF.

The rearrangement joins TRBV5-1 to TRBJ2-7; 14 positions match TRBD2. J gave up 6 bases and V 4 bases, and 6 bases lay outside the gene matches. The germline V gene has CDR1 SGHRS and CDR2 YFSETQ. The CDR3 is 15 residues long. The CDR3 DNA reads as TGCGCCAGCAGCACTGGGACTAGCGGGAGTGGCGAGCAGTACTTC. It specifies CASSTGTSGSGEQYF.

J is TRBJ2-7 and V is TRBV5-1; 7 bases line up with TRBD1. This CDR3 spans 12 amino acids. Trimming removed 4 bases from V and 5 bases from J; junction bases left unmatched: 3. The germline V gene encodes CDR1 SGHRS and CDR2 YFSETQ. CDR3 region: CASSKDRDEQYF. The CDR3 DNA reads TGCGCCAGCAGCAAAGACAGGGACGAGCAGTACTTC.

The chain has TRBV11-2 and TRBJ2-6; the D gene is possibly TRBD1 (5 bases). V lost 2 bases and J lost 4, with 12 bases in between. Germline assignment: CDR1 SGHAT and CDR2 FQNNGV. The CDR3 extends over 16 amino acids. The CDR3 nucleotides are TGTGCCAGCAGCTTAACCAGGGCGGCCGGGGCCAACGTCCTGACTTTC. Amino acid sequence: CASSLTRAAGANVLTF. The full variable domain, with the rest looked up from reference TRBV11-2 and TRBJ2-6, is EAGVAQSPRYKIIEKRQSVAFWCNPISGHATLYWYQQILGQGPKLLIQFQNNGVVDDSQLPKDRFSAERLKGVDSTLKIQPAKLEDSAVYLCASSLTRAAGANVLTFGAGSRLTVL.

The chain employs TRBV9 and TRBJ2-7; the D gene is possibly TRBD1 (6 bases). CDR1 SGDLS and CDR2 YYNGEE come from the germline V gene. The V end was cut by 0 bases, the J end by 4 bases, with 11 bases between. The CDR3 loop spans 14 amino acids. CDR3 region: CASSVGQATYEQYF. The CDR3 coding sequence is TGTGCCAGCAGCGTAGGACAGGCGACTTACGAGCAGTACTTC.

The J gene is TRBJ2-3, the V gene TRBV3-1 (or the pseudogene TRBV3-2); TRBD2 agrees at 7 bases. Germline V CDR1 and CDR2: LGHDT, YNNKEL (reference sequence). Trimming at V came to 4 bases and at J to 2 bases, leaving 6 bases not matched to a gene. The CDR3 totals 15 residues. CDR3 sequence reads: CASSPWLADTDTQYF. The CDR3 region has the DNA TGTGCCAGCAGCCCCTGGCTAGCGGACACAGATACGCAGTATTTT.

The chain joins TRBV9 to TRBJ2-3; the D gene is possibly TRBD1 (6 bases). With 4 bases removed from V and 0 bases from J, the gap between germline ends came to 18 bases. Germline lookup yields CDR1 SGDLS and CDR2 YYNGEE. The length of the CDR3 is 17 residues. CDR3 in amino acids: CASSTNDRSTSTDTQYF. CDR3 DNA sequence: TGTGCCAGCAGCACCAACGACAGGTCCACTAGCACAGATACGCAGTATTTT.

This CDR3 reads CASSVGGGNQPQHF. Here the CDR3 DNA reads TGTGCCAGCAGCGTTGGGGGGGGCAATCAGCCCCAGCATTTT. The V call is TRBV9, the J call TRBJ1-5; D is possibly TRBD1 (5 bases). Trimming removed 2 bases from V and 2 bases from J, with 8 bases in between. Germline-derived CDR1 and CDR2 are SGDLS and YYNGEE. The CDR3 totals 14 residues.

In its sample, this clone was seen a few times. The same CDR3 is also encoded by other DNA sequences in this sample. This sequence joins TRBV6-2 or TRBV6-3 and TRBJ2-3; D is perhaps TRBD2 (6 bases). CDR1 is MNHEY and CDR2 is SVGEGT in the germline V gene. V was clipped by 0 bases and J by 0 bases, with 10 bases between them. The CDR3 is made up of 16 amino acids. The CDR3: CASSYSSSGSTDTQYF. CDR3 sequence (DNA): TGTGCCAGCAGTTACTCGAGTAGCGGAAGCACAGATACGCAGTATTTT.

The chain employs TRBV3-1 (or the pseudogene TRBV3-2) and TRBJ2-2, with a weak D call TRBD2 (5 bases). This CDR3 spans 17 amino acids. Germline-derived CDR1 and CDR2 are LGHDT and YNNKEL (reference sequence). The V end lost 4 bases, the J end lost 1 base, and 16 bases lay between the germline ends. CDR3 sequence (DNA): TGTGCCAGCAGCCCCTCCGGAGGAGTTCAGAACACCGGGGAGCTGTTTTTT. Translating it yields CASSPSGGVQNTGELFF.

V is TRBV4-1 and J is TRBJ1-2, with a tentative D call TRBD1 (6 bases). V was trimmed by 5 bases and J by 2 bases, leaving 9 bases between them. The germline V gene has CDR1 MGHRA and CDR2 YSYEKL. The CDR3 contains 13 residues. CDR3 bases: TGCGCCAGCAGCGCCGGACAGAACTATGGCTACACCTTC. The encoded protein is CASSAGQNYGYTF.

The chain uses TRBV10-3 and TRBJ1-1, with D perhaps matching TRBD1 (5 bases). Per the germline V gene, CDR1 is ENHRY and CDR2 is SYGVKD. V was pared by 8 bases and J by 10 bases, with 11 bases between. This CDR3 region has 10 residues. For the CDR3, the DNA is TGTGCCATCGGGGCGGGGAGAGCTTTCTTT. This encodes CAIGAGRAFF.

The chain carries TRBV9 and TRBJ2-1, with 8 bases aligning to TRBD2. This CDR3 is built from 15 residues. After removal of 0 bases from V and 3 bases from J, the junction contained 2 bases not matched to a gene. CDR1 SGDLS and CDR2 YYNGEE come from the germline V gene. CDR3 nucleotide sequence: TGTGCCAGCAGCGTAGGGAGCGGGAGCTACAATGAGCAGTTCTTC. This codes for CASSVGSGSYNEQFF.

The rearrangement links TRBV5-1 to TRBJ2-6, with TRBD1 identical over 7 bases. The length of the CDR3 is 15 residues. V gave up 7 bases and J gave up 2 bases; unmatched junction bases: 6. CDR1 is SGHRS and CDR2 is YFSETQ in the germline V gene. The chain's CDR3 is CASSNQGAGANVLTF. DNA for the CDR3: TGCGCCAGCTCAAATCAGGGGGCTGGGGCCAACGTCCTGACTTTC.

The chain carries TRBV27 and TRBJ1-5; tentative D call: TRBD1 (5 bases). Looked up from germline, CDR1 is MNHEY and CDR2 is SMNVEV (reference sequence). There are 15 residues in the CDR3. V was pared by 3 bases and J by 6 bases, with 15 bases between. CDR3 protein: CASSFLGREAQPQHF. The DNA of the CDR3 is TGTGCCAGCAGTTTTCTCGGCAGGGAGGCTCAGCCCCAGCATTTT.

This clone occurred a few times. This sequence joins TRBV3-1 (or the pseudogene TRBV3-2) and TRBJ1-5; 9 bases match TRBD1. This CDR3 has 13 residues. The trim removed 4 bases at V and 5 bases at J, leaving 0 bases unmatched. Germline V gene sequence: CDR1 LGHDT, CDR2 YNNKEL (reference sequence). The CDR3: CASSRDRDQPQHF. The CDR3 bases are TGTGCCAGCAGCCGGGACAGGGATCAGCCCCAGCATTTT.

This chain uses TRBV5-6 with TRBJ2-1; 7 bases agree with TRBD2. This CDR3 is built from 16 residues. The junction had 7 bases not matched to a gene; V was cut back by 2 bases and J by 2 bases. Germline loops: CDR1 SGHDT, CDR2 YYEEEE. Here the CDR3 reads CASSFVTSWTYNEQFF. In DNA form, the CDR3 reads TGTGCCAGCAGCTTCGTGACTAGCTGGACCTACAATGAGCAGTTCTTC.

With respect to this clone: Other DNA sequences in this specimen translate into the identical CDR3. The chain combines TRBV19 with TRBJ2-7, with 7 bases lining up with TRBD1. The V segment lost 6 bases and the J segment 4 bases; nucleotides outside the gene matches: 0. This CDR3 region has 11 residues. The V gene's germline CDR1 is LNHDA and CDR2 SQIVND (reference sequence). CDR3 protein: CASRQGYEQYF. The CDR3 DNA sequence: TGTGCCAGTAGACAGGGGTACGAGCAGTACTTC.

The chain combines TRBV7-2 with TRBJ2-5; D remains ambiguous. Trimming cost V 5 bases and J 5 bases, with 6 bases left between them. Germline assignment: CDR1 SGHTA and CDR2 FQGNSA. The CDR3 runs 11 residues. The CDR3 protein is CASSAGETQYF. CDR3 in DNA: TGTGCCAGCAGCGCCGGGGAGACCCAGTACTTC.

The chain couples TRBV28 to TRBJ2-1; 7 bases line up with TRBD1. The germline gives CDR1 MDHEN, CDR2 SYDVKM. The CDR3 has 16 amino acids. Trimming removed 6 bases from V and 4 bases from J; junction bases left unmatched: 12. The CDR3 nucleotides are TGTGCCAGCAGACGCGCCACAGGGGCGGAATACAATGAGCAGTTCTTC. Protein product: CASRRATGAEYNEQFF.

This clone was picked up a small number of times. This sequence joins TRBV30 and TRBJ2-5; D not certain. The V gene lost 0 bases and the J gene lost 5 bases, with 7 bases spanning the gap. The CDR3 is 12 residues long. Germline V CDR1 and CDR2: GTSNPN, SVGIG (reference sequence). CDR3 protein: CAWSVSRETQYF. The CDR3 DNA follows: TGTGCCTGGAGTGTTTCGCGCGAGACCCAGTACTTC.

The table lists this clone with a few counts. CDR3: CAWSAPSGMGAGELFF. The DNA of the CDR3 is TGTGCCTGGAGTGCCCCTAGCGGGATGGGGGCCGGGGAGCTGTTTTTT. The rearrangement uses TRBV30 and TRBJ2-2; TRBD2 aligns across 9 bases. Unmatched junction bases numbered 9, after V lost 1 base and J lost 6 bases. The CDR3 loop spans 16 amino acids. The germline V gene has CDR1 GTSNPN and CDR2 SVGIG (reference sequence).

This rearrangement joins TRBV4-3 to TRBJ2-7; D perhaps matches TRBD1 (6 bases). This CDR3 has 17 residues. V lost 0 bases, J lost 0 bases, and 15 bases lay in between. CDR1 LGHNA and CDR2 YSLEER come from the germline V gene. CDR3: CASSQDGRGMGSYEQYF. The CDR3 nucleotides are TGCGCCAGCAGCCAAGATGGCAGGGGCATGGGCTCCTACGAGCAGTACTTC.

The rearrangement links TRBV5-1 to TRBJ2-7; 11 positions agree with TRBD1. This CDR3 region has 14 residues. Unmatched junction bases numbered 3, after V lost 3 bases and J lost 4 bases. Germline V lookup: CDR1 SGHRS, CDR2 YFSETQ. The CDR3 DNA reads TGCGCCAGCAGCTCCGGGACAGGGGGGTACGAGCAGTACTTC. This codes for CASSSGTGGYEQYF.

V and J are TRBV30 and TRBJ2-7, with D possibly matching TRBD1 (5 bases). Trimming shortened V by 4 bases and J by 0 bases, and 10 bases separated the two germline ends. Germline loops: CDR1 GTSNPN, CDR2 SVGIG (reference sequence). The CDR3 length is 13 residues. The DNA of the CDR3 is TGTGCCTGGACAGGGTCCCTCTCCTACGAGCAGTACTTC. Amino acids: CAWTGSLSYEQYF.

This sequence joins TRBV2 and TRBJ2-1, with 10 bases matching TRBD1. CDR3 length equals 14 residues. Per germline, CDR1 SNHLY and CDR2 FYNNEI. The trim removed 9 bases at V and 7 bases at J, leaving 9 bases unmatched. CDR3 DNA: TGTGCCAGTTTTGCCGGGACAGGGGTTAATGAGCAGTTCTTC. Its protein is CASFAGTGVNEQFF.

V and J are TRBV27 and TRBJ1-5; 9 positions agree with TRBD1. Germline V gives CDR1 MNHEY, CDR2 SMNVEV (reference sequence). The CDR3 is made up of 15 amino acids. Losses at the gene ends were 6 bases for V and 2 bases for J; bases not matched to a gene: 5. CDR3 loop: CASRTGGAGNQPQHF. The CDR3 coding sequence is TGTGCCAGCAGAACAGGGGGCGCGGGCAATCAGCCCCAGCATTTT.

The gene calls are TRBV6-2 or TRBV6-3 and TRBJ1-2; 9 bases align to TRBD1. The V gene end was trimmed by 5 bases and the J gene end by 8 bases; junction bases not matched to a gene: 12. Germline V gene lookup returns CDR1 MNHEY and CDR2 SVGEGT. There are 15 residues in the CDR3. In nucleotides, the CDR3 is TGTGCCAGCAGTCACGGGCTGAGGACAGGGGAAGGCTACACCTTC. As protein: CASSHGLRTGEGYTF.

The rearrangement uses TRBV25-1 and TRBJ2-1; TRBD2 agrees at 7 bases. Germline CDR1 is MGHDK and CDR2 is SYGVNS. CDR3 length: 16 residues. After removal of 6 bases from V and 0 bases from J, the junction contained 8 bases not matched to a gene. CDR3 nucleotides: TGTGCCAGCAGGGAGCGGGGCGAAAGCTCCTACAATGAGCAGTTCTTC. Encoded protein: CASRERGESSYNEQFF.

CDR3 in DNA: TGTGCCAGCATCTCGGGAGTTGGTGATGAGCAGTTCTTC. It specifies CASISGVGDEQFF. This chain uses TRBV7-9 with TRBJ2-1, with TRBD2 as a possible D gene (6 bases). The CDR3 spans 13 residues. Germline CDR1 SEHNR, CDR2 FQNEAQ (reference sequence). V lost 7 bases and J lost 8, with 15 bases in between.